This T cell receptor beta chain was sequenced for a study of OX40 agonist ivuxolimab in advanced cancers. Study results and limitations: The investigators did not determine what antigen specificity the expanded peripheral T cells had. CD4+ and CD8+ T cells in blood underwent clonal expansion by week 6 at 0.1 to 3.0 mg/kg.

On this clone: The antigen is not known.

Assay: immunoSEQ multiplex PCR; the TCRdb copy retains only in-frame clones and omits some. This sample carries tens of thousands of clones, 75% to 85% of them seen once, and the ten largest clones take about 2%. Sequencing was performed on CD4+ or CD8+ T cells sorted from blood, taken in a trial of the OX40 agonist ivuxolimab. The sequence was collected from an adult with an advanced solid tumor such as melanoma, head and neck, liver or kidney cancer.

The CDR3 DNA reads as TGTGCCAGCAGTTCGACGACTAGCGGGAGCTACGAGCAGTACTTC. Translation gives CASSSTTSGSYEQYF. The chain links TRBV27 to TRBJ2-7; 12 bases fit TRBD2. The CDR3 consists of 15 residues. V dropped 4 bases and J dropped 3; count of bases not matched to a gene: 4. The germline CDR1 and CDR2 sequences are MNHEY and SMNVEV (reference sequence).